Following are 24 T cell receptor beta chains from one sample sequenced in a study of regulatory T cells in long-lasting Graves disease. Documented time point: newly diagnosed GD, antithyroid drugs for less than 3 months. The authors made the TCR library using RNA they extracted from PBMCs. Arm-PCR of CDR3 regions with iRepertoire HTBI primers generated TCR beta libraries. TCRdb redid the calling of the multiplex PCR reads with MiXCR, one entry per CDR3 protein. The data contain 250,000 or so distinct CDR3 sequences, roughly a fifth of them singletons. The sequencing used peripheral blood mononuclear cells (PBMCs), collected at new diagnosis, from a patient treated with antithyroid drugs. These receptors originate from a female donor with Graves disease.

This clonotype came up many times. The chain uses TRBV2 and TRBJ2-1; 8 bases align to TRBD1. V was pared by 8 bases and J by 7 bases, with 4 bases of the junction left unmatched. CDR1 is SNHLY, CDR2 FYNNEI, per germline. The CDR3 has 12 residues. In DNA, the CDR3 is TGTGCCAGCGGACAGGGTCTGAATGAGCAGTTCTTC. It yields the protein CASGQGLNEQFF.

Ten or more counts support this clonotype. This chain links TRBV7-9 with TRBJ2-3; tentatively, D is TRBD2 (5 bases). The CDR3 totals 15 residues. V gave up 2 bases and J gave up 4 bases, with 13 bases separating them. The germline CDR1 and CDR2 sequences are SEHNR and FQNEAQ (reference sequence). CDR3 sequence reads: CASSLRGIGADTQYF. Here the CDR3 DNA reads TGTGCCAGCAGCTTAAGAGGGATAGGCGCAGATACGCAGTATTTT.

Only a few counts were recorded for this clonotype. This chain links TRBV28 with TRBJ2-7, with TRBD1 matching over 8 bases. Germline V gene data show CDR1 as MDHEN and CDR2 as SYDVKM. V trimming: 7 bases; J trimming: 0 bases; junction bases outside the gene matches: 5. The CDR3 is 14 amino acids. The CDR3 here is CASTRDRLSYEQYF. The CDR3 coding sequence is TGTGCCAGCACTCGGGACAGGCTCTCCTACGAGCAGTACTTC.

J is TRBJ2-7 and V is TRBV7-8; D may match TRBD1 or TRBD2 (5 bases each). The germline V gene encodes CDR1 SGHVS and CDR2 FQNEAQ. V lost 5 bases, J lost 3 bases, and 23 bases lay in between. This CDR3 region has 17 residues. CDR3 DNA: TGTGCCAGCAGCCAGGAGGTGGGGCCCGATGGCGGCTACGAGCAGTACTTC. Translated: CASSQEVGPDGGYEQYF.

This clonotype was counted ten times or more. V is TRBV20-1 and J is TRBJ2-2; D might be TRBD1 or TRBD2, each matching 5 bases. This CDR3 spans 14 amino acids. Trimming removed 3 bases from V and 4 bases from J, with 12 bases in between. CDR1 and CDR2 from the germline V gene are DFQATT and SNEGSKA (reference sequence). In DNA, the CDR3 is TGCAGTGCTAGTGAGGGGCCGACCACCGGGGAGCTGTTTTTT. It translates to CSASEGPTTGELFF.

This clonotype was seen many times. The CDR3, as DNA: TGTGCCAGCAGTTTAAGGGACGCTCGAAGGTTCGCAGATACGCAGTATTTT. Translation gives CASSLRDARRFADTQYF. The genes are TRBV27 and TRBJ2-3; D might be TRBD1 or TRBD2, each matching 5 bases. Looked up from germline, CDR1 is MNHEY and CDR2 is SMNVEV (reference sequence). The length of the CDR3 is 17 residues. Trimming stripped 2 bases from V and 4 bases from J, with 19 bases between.

This chain uses TRBV6-2 or TRBV6-3 with TRBJ1-6, with D possibly TRBD1 on 5 matching bases. CDR3 length equals 12 residues. CDR1 MNHEY and CDR2 SVGEGT come from the germline V gene. The V and J ends lost 2 bases and 12 bases respectively, with 8 bases between them. CDR3 sequence reads: CASSYPGLPLHF. The CDR3 DNA is TGTGCCAGCAGTTACCCAGGGCTACCCCTCCACTTT.

The V gene is TRBV4-2, the J gene TRBJ1-6, with D unclear. Trimming cost V 1 base and J 5 bases, with 9 bases left between them. Germline CDR1 reads LGHNA; CDR2 reads YNFKEQ. The CDR3 is 15 residues long. The CDR3 DNA reads as TGTGCCAGCAGCCAAGCTTACGGGAATAATTCACCCCTCCACTTT. The encoded protein is CASSQAYGNNSPLHF.

Many counts were recorded for this clonotype. J is TRBJ2-1 and V is TRBV12-3 or TRBV12-4; tentative D call: TRBD2 (6 bases). The CDR3 contains 14 residues. The V end lost 3 bases, the J end lost 6 bases, and 12 bases lay between the germline ends. In nucleotides, the CDR3 is TGTGCCAGCAGTTTTCGCGGGACGCCCAATGAGCAGTTCTTC. Encoded protein: CASSFRGTPNEQFF.

This clonotype was observed a few times. The chain employs TRBV6-5 and TRBJ1-1; D uncertain. Germline V CDR1 and CDR2: MNHEY, SVGAGI. The V end lost 4 bases, the J end lost 11 bases, and 14 bases lay between the germline ends. This CDR3 region has 12 residues. The CDR3 sequence is CASSLLGIEAFF. CDR3 bases: TGTGCCAGCAGTTTATTGGGGATAGAGGCTTTCTTT.

This chain links TRBV7-2 with TRBJ2-5; 15 positions match TRBD2. This CDR3 region has 17 residues. Trimming at V came to 6 bases and at J to 1 base, leaving 6 bases not matched to a gene. Germline CDR1 SGHTA, CDR2 FQGNSA. For the CDR3, the DNA is TGTGCCAGCAGGAAAGTGGGACTAGCGGGGGGCCAAGAGACCCAGTACTTC. This translates into CASRKVGLAGGQETQYF.

This clonotype was detected ten times or more. The V gene is TRBV5-6, the J gene TRBJ1-3; D ambiguous. Trimming pared 1 base from V and 5 bases from J, leaving 13 bases between. Per the germline V gene, CDR1 is SGHDT and CDR2 is YYEEEE. The CDR3 has 15 residues. This CDR3 reads CASSLQPGPRNTIYF. CDR3 DNA sequence: TGTGCCAGCAGCTTGCAGCCAGGACCCAGAAACACCATATATTTT.

With respect to this clonotype: A clone one base away is much larger, so this may be a read error. This chain links TRBV6-5 with TRBJ2-1, with no clear D. This CDR3 region has 16 residues. Germline V lookup: CDR1 MNHEY, CDR2 SVGAGI. This CDR3 reads CAGSFSYLGSYNEQFF. CDR3 DNA sequence: TGTGCCGGCAGTTTTTCCTACCTAGGCTCCTACAATGAGCAGTTCTTC.

This clonotype was counted at least ten times. V is TRBV6-2 or TRBV6-3 and J is TRBJ1-5; D not resolved. The CDR3 length is 13 residues. Trimming left V 5 bases short and J 4 bases short, with 9 bases between. Looked up from germline, CDR1 is MNHEY and CDR2 is SVGEGT. The CDR3 DNA reads TGTGCCAGCAGTCCAAGGCAGAATCAGCCCCAGCATTTT. Translating gives CASSPRQNQPQHF.

This clonotype appeared once. The chain employs TRBV20-1 and TRBJ2-1; 14 bases are shared with TRBD2. The V segment lost 5 bases and the J segment 9 bases; nucleotides outside the gene matches: 6. This CDR3 is built from 14 residues. The V gene's germline CDR1 is DFQATT and CDR2 SNEGSKA (reference sequence). CDR3 in DNA: TGCAGTGCTGAGACTAGCGGGAGGGCCCTTGAGCAGTTCTTC. Residues: CSAETSGRALEQFF.

This clonotype was observed a handful of times. The chain uses TRBV6-2 or TRBV6-3 and TRBJ2-1, with D tentatively TRBD1 (6 bases). This CDR3 comprises 13 residues. From germline, CDR1 is MNHEY and CDR2 SVGEGT. Trimming shortened V by 4 bases and J by 8 bases, and 12 bases separated the two germline ends. CDR3 residues: CASSSSQGDEQFF. The CDR3 region has the DNA TGTGCCAGCAGTTCGTCACAGGGCGATGAGCAGTTCTTC.

Many counts were recorded for this clonotype. The V gene is TRBV30, the J gene TRBJ1-3, with 7 bases fitting TRBD1. Germline V gene data show CDR1 as GTSNPN and CDR2 as SVGIG (reference sequence). This CDR3 is 14 amino acids long. The V and J ends lost 3 bases and 0 bases, in that order; junction bases with no gene match: 2. CDR3 in DNA: TGTGCCTGGAGGGCAGGGGGCTCTGGAAACACCATATATTTT. Translation: CAWRAGGSGNTIYF.

This clonotype was seen many times. This chain joins TRBV7-2 and TRBJ1-1; possibly TRBD1 for D (5 bases). Germline V CDR1 and CDR2: SGHTA, FQGNSA. V was cut by 2 bases and J by 0 bases, with 10 bases left in between. The CDR3 spans 15 residues. CDR3: CASSLSAGMNTEAFF. DNA for the CDR3: TGTGCCAGCAGCTTATCTGCAGGGATGAACACTGAAGCTTTCTTT.

The chain combines TRBV7-6 with TRBJ2-1; 9 nucleotides agree with TRBD2. The germline gives CDR1 SGHVS, CDR2 FNYEAQ. With V trimmed by 5 bases and J by 5 bases, 7 bases remained unmatched. CDR3 size: 15 residues. The CDR3 sequence: CASSPGIAGDNEQFF. DNA for the CDR3: TGTGCCAGCAGCCCCGGGATAGCGGGGGACAATGAGCAGTTCTTC.

This clonotype was observed at least ten times. The rearrangement joins TRBV7-2 to TRBJ2-3; TRBD2 agrees at 10 bases. Germline V lookup: CDR1 SGHTA, CDR2 FQGNSA. V shed 1 base and J 4 bases; nucleotides not matched to a gene: 5. This CDR3 region has 16 residues. In nucleotides, the CDR3 is TGTGCCAGCAGCTTAGTCGGGACTAGCGTCGCAGATACGCAGTATTTT. Translated, it gives CASSLVGTSVADTQYF.

This clonotype has ten or more counts. V is TRBV12-3 or TRBV12-4 and J is TRBJ2-7; 9 positions match TRBD1. This CDR3 has 14 amino acids. After removal of 3 bases from V and 5 bases from J, the junction contained 5 bases not matched to a gene. The CDR3 spells CASSLGGQGHEQYF. CDR3 nucleotides: TGTGCCAGCAGTTTGGGGGGACAGGGCCACGAGCAGTACTTC.

The chain joins TRBV11-2 to TRBJ2-2, with 10 bases aligning to TRBD2. The CDR3 is 16 residues long. Germline-derived CDR1 and CDR2 are SGHAT and FQNNGV. Trimming removed 6 bases from V and 4 bases from J; junction bases left unmatched: 8. CDR3 sequence (DNA): TGTGCCAGCAGTCGGAGCGGGGGGGCCAGCACCGGGGAGCTGTTTTTT. Its protein product is CASSRSGGASTGELFF.

Comments on this clonotype: A much larger clone sits a single nucleotide away, making a read error possible. CDR3 amino acids: CSAQMGRDRSNQPQHF. Written as DNA, the CDR3 is TGCAGTGCTCAGATGGGGCGAGACAGAAGCAATCAGCCCCAGCATTTT. The chain combines TRBV20-1 with TRBJ1-5; tentative D call: TRBD1 (5 bases). The CDR3 has 16 amino acids. V was pared by 5 bases and J by 1 base, with 18 bases between. CDR1 DFQATT and CDR2 SNEGSKA come from the germline V gene (reference sequence).

This clonotype was seen only a few times. The chain couples TRBV19 to TRBJ2-2; a possible D gene is TRBD1 (5 bases). V gave up 2 bases and J gave up 3 bases, with 10 bases separating them. The CDR3 totals 15 residues. CDR1 LNHDA and CDR2 SQIVND come from the germline V gene (reference sequence). CDR3 nucleotide sequence: TGTGCCAGTAGTATACAGGGTGCGGACACCGGGGAGCTGTTTTTT. Protein: CASSIQGADTGELFF.